This entry is about one T cell receptor beta chain. No antigen is known for it. V dropped 0 bases and J dropped 5; count of bases not matched to a gene: 9. Germline V CDR1 and CDR2: PRHDT, FYEKMQ (reference sequence). This CDR3 is 17 amino acids long. The time point: newly diagnosed, previously untreated cHL patient sample. Purification of CD4+ T cells from thawed PBMCs was performed via magnetic negative selection. The sample belongs to a study of PD-1 blockade in classical Hodgkin lymphoma. General study results and limits: Repertoire differences lack defined causes, possibly disease activity or prior therapy. Before treatment, TCR diversity in newly diagnosed patients was reportedly lower than in healthy donors.

Generated by immunoSEQ multiplex PCR, the TCRdb table keeps only in-frame clones and is missing some. The sample has about 16,000 clones, roughly 90% seen once; the top ten hold 0.51%. This chain connects TRBV13 to TRBJ2-1; 8 nucleotides agree with TRBD2. The sequenced sample was CD4+ T cells from blood. The receptor was isolated from a human donor with classical Hodgkin lymphoma. The CDR3 bases are TGTGCCAGCAGCTTAGGCCGGACTAGCTGGGGGGACAATGAGCAGTTCTTC. Amino acids: CASSLGRTSWGDNEQFF.